This T cell receptor (beta chain) was captured in a study of blood T cell repertoires in COVID-19. Study information: T cells, B-cell-depleted T cells, or PBMCs provided the cDNA or gDNA that served as material.

Per the authors' pipeline: Scientists estimated how many nucleated cells there were by amplifying reference gene primers. Sequenced by immunoSEQ multiplex PCR; TCRdb stores in-frame clones only, minus some. The V and J calls and clone size were taken over from that table, and D and trimming were inferred from the DNA. Among around 180,000 clones, approximately 90% were seen once, and the ten largest hold approximately 4.4%. With V trimmed by 2 bases and J by 7 bases, 13 bases remained unmatched. This CDR3 is 16 amino acids long. From germline, CDR1 is MNHEY and CDR2 SMNVEV (reference sequence). The sequence was obtained from a human donor in a cohort sampled during active COVID-19. Sequences were obtained from peripheral blood. The chain uses TRBV27 and TRBJ2-7, with TRBD2 matching 8 bases. For the CDR3, the DNA is TGTGCCAGCAGTTTAAATAGCGGGATATCAACCGCAGAGCAGTACTTC. Translation gives CASSLNSGISTAEQYF.